Listed here are 5 T cell receptor beta chains from one sample, sequenced in a study of metastatic and nonmetastatic thyroid tumors. TCRdb re-called the PCR reads through MiXCR. The sample consists of approximately 13,000 clones, about an eighth of them appearing once. Every patient was untreated before thyroid surgery. Sequencing used blood. These receptors were taken from a female donor with papillary thyroid cancer or a benign thyroid nodule (not recorded which). Some clones in this sample may be carry-over from other donors' samples.

By sample fraction, this clone is medium-sized. This chain uses TRBV6-5 with TRBJ2-2; D is unclear. The CDR3 covers 14 residues. V was clipped by 3 bases and J by 3 bases, with 8 bases between them. Germline values: CDR1 MNHEY, CDR2 SVGAGI. Here the CDR3 DNA reads TGTGCCAGCAGTTATGTGGGTTACACCGGGGAGCTGTTTTTT. Translation gives CASSYVGYTGELFF.

This clone was counted ten times or more. The V gene is TRBV7-9, the J gene TRBJ1-1; tentative D call: TRBD1 (6 bases). Trimming left V 5 bases short and J 1 base short, with 11 bases between. This CDR3 comprises 14 residues. CDR1 and CDR2 (germline): SEHNR, FQNEAQ (reference sequence). The CDR3 protein is CASSPQGQNTEAFF. The DNA of the CDR3 is TGTGCCAGCAGCCCACAGGGACAGAACACTGAAGCTTTCTTT.

This clone showed up many times. The gene calls are TRBV7-3 and TRBJ2-3; 8 nucleotides line up with TRBD2. The V gene's germline CDR1 is SGHTA and CDR2 FQGTGA. The CDR3 has 16 residues. With 5 bases clipped from V and 4 bases from J, the junction kept 11 bases outside the gene matches. As DNA, the CDR3 is TGTGCCAGCAGCACTCAGACCGGGACTAGGGCAGATACGCAGTATTTT. Translation gives CASSTQTGTRADTQYF.

This clone was observed at least ten times. V usage is TRBV3-1 and J usage is TRBJ1-1, with D tentatively TRBD1 (6 bases). Germline-derived CDR1 and CDR2 are LGHDT and YNNKEL (reference sequence). This CDR3 region has 13 residues. V shed 0 bases and J shed 10 bases, with 12 bases lying between them. This CDR3 reads CASSQDPGAGAFF. The CDR3 DNA reads as TGTGCCAGCAGCCAAGATCCGGGGGCGGGAGCTTTCTTT.

Ten or more counts support this clone. The genes are TRBV5-4 and TRBJ2-7, with unresolved D. The CDR3 runs to 12 residues. V shed 2 bases and J shed 3 bases, with 6 bases lying between them. Germline-derived CDR1 and CDR2 are SGHNT and YYREEE (reference sequence). The CDR3 spells CASSLSDYEQYF. CDR3 sequence (DNA): TGTGCCAGCAGCTTATCGGACTACGAGCAGTACTTC.